This TCR beta chain is from a study of T cells after posttransplantation cyclophosphamide. Germline-derived CDR1 and CDR2 are MNHEY and SMNVEV (reference sequence). CDR3 size: 14 residues. Trimming took 4 bases from V and 4 from J, leaving 11 bases between them. TCRdb keeps only in-frame clones here, not all; method: immunoSEQ multiplex PCR. The sample comprises tens of thousands of clones, about 86% of which are singletons, and roughly 2.8% rests with the top ten. Input material: PBMCs. This receptor was identified in a man aged 25 to 45 with a blood cancer, CMV-positive, and with a related stem cell donor. V gene TRBV27 combines with J gene TRBJ2-1; tentative D call: TRBD2 (6 bases). CDR3 protein: CASSSWTTYNEQFF. In DNA, the CDR3 is TGTGCCAGCAGTTCTTGGACTACTTACAATGAGCAGTTCTTC.